This note documents a single T cell receptor beta chain sequence. This sample was included in a study of blood T cell repertoires in COVID-19. Produced via immunoSEQ multiplex PCR; TCRdb's table is partial and in-frame only. This table holds roughly 74,000 clones, about 86% found once. This CDR3 region has 14 residues. V shed 0 bases and J 6 bases; nucleotides not matched to a gene: 1. From germline, CDR1 is PRHDT and CDR2 FYEKMQ (reference sequence). This rearrangement joins TRBV13 to TRBJ2-3, with 9 positions matching TRBD2. The sample was peripheral blood. The origin of this receptor is an elderly woman with active or convalescent COVID-19. The CDR3 DNA is TGTGCCAGCAGCTTAGGGGCGGGAGGGGATACGCAGTATTTT. It encodes CASSLGAGGDTQYF.